The next 32 T cell receptor beta chains were all read from a single sample in a study of cytomegalovirus exposure and HLA in healthy donors. PCR used 60 Vbeta primers and 13 Jbeta primers. Libraries were prepared by immunoSEQ multiplex PCR; TCRdb keeps only in-frame clonotypes and omits some of them. The sample has under 200,000 clones; 65% to 90% are singletons. The sample consisted of PBMCs. All receptors derive from a human donor in good health.

The gene calls are TRBV12-1 and TRBJ2-5; the D segment call TRBD1 is taken from the table without a DNA check. TRBV12-1 is a pseudogene. The CDR3 is 18 residues long. CDR3: CASSFILNRQKERKTQYF. CDR3 DNA: TGTGCCAGCAGCTTTATTTTAAACCGACAGAAAGAGAGAAAGACCCAGTACTTC.

The genes are TRBV28 and TRBJ1-6; 9 nucleotides align to TRBD1. Losses at the gene ends were 7 bases for V and 8 bases for J; bases not matched to a gene: 12. CDR1 MDHEN and CDR2 SYDVKM come from the germline V gene. The CDR3 is made up of 16 amino acids. The CDR3 is CASTPRGTGIHSPLHF. The CDR3 coding sequence is TGTGCCAGCACTCCCCGAGGGACAGGGATCCATTCACCCCTCCACTTT.

The chain recombines TRBV15 with TRBJ1-2; perhaps TRBD1 as D (5 bases). This CDR3 has 14 residues. The V gene's germline CDR1 is LNHNV and CDR2 YYDKDF (reference sequence). V was cut by 0 bases and J by 4 bases, with 9 bases left in between. CDR3 in amino acids: CATSRDRVSYGYTF. DNA for the CDR3: TGTGCCACCAGCAGAGACAGGGTGAGCTATGGCTACACCTTC. Variable domain in full (rest from reference TRBV15 and TRBJ1-2): DAMVIQNPRYQVTQFGKPVTLSCSQTLNHNVMYWYQQKSSQAPKLLFHYYDKDFNNEADTPDNFQSRRPNTSFCFLDIRSPGLGDTAMYLCATSRDRVSYGYTFGSGTRLTVV.

The rearrangement links TRBV4-3 to TRBJ1-3, with D possibly being TRBD1 (6 bases). The germline gives CDR1 LGHNA, CDR2 YSLEER. V was cut by 0 bases and J by 5 bases, with 23 bases left in between. The CDR3 loop spans 19 amino acids. As DNA, the CDR3 is TGCGCCAGCAGCCAAGATAGGGGGATACGGGGGGCCGGTCGAAACACCATATATTTT. Encoded protein: CASSQDRGIRGAGRNTIYF.

This clone came up a few times. The V call is TRBV27, the J call TRBJ2-7, with 7 bases matching TRBD1. Unmatched junction bases numbered 13, after V lost 8 bases and J lost 3 bases. CDR3 size: 15 residues. CDR1 and CDR2 from the germline V gene are MNHEY and SMNVEV (reference sequence). In nucleotides, the CDR3 is TGTGCCAGCTCCTTTACTTGGGACAGAGTCTACGAGCAGTACTTC. Its translation is CASSFTWDRVYEQYF.

The chain combines TRBV9 with TRBJ1-2; 11 bases agree with TRBD1. The J segment lost 4 bases and the V segment lost 0 bases, leaving 11 bases of the junction unmatched. Germline CDR1 is SGDLS and CDR2 is YYNGEE. The CDR3 totals 18 residues. CDR3 nucleotide sequence: TGTGCCAGCAGCGTAGGGGGTTCGGGGACAGGGGGTGGCTATGGCTACACCTTC. This sequence encodes CASSVGGSGTGGGYGYTF.

The chain's CDR3 is CASRGGGGIAQYF. Here the CDR3 DNA reads TGTGCCAGCAGGGGAGGGGGAGGGATCGCGCAGTACTTC. The chain carries TRBV27 and TRBJ2-7, with TRBD2 as a possible D gene (7 bases). Deletions cut 6 bases from V and 9 bases from J, with 18 bases between. The CDR3 is 13 amino acids. Per germline, CDR1 MNHEY and CDR2 SMNVEV (reference sequence).

The CDR3 DNA is TGTGCCAGCAGTACTAGCGGATTCTACGAGCAGTACTTC. Translation gives CASSTSGFYEQYF. The rearrangement links TRBV7-2 to TRBJ2-7; 8 bases align to TRBD2. From germline, CDR1 is SGHTA and CDR2 FQGNSA. Trimming at V came to 6 bases and at J to 3 bases, leaving 4 bases not matched to a gene. This CDR3 comprises 13 residues.

This chain links TRBV5-3 with TRBJ1-5, with TRBD1 matching over 9 bases. TRBV5-3 is reported as an ORF; its role is uncertain. The CDR3 runs to 19 residues. The J segment lost 0 bases and the V segment lost 0 bases, leaving 10 bases of the junction unmatched. The CDR3 nucleotides read TGTGCCAGAAGCTTGGCTCGGGACAGGGTTACGTATAGCAATCAGCCCCAGCATTTT. Its protein is CARSLARDRVTYSNQPQHF.

This clone was picked up a small number of times. This chain connects TRBV4-2 to TRBJ1-4; 8 bases match TRBD1. Germline values: CDR1 LGHNA, CDR2 YNFKEQ. CDR3 length equals 15 residues. Trimming removed 0 bases from V and 8 bases from J; junction bases left unmatched: 5. CDR3 DNA sequence: TGTGCCAGCAGCCAAGAACACAGGGGGGAAGAAAAACTGTTTTTT. Translated, it gives CASSQEHRGEEKLFF.

The chain carries TRBV5-1 and TRBJ2-7, with TRBD1 matching over 10 bases. Germline V gene sequence: CDR1 SGHRS, CDR2 YFSETQ. J lost 7 bases, V lost 0 bases, and 10 bases had no gene match. The CDR3 consists of 16 residues. The CDR3: CASSLAGGTGVGEQYF. CDR3 DNA sequence: TGCGCCAGCAGCTTGGCCGGAGGGACAGGGGTTGGTGAGCAGTACTTC.

This chain uses TRBV6-5 with TRBJ2-5; 11 nucleotides agree with TRBD2. With V trimmed by 6 bases and J by 4 bases, 4 bases remained unmatched. Germline assignment: CDR1 MNHEY and CDR2 SVGAGI. This CDR3 contains 14 residues. CDR3 DNA: TGTGCCAGCAGACTAGCGGGGGTAGGAGAGACCCAGTACTTC. Its protein is CASRLAGVGETQYF.

This clone was counted a few times. The chain joins TRBV13 to TRBJ1-6; 10 bases fit TRBD1. Unmatched junction bases numbered 5, after V lost 4 bases and J lost 5 bases. The germline CDR1 and CDR2 sequences are PRHDT and FYEKMQ (reference sequence). CDR3 length: 16 amino acids. The CDR3: CASSSEGTGDNSPLHF. The CDR3 DNA reads TGTGCCAGCAGCTCCGAAGGGACAGGGGATAATTCACCCCTCCACTTT.

The chain combines TRBV15 with TRBJ1-3, with unresolved D. V was shortened by 0 bases and J by 4 bases, with 7 bases between the two germline ends. There are 14 residues in the CDR3. CDR1 and CDR2 from the germline V gene are LNHNV and YYDKDF (reference sequence). CDR3 amino acids: CATSRDTTGNTIYF. CDR3 DNA: TGTGCCACCAGCAGAGACACAACGGGAAACACCATATATTTT.

This clone was detected only a few times. The chain recombines TRBV7-2 with TRBJ1-2, with 9 bases aligning to TRBD1. Germline values: CDR1 SGHTA, CDR2 FQGNSA. The CDR3 runs to 17 residues. Unmatched junction bases numbered 12, after V lost 2 bases and J lost 5 bases. The CDR3 protein is CASSLMNPGQGGYGYTF. The CDR3 nucleotides are TGTGCCAGCAGCTTAATGAACCCGGGACAGGGTGGATATGGCTACACCTTC.

V usage is TRBV7-2 and J usage is TRBJ2-2; TRBD2 agrees at 15 bases. J gave up 4 bases and V 3 bases, and 9 bases lay outside the gene matches. The CDR3 loop spans 19 amino acids. Germline values: CDR1 SGHTA, CDR2 FQGNSA. Here the CDR3 DNA reads TGTGCCAGCAGCTTCCGGACTAGCGGGGGGGCCTGGGGCACCGGGGAGCTGTTTTTT. Its protein product is CASSFRTSGGAWGTGELFF.

The J gene is TRBJ1-1, the V gene TRBV6-5; 7 bases match TRBD1. V was pared by 5 bases and J by 3 bases, with 9 bases of the junction left unmatched. The CDR3 is 15 residues long. Germline V gene data show CDR1 as MNHEY and CDR2 as SVGAGI. Here the CDR3 reads CASSKIQGRYTEAFF. CDR3 sequence (DNA): TGTGCCAGCAGTAAGATACAGGGGCGTTACACTGAAGCTTTCTTT.

This chain connects TRBV21-1 to TRBJ1-1. TRBV21-1 is shown as a pseudogene. The CDR3 spans 16 residues. CDR3 region: CASSKAGRARNTEAFF. For the CDR3, the DNA is TGTGCCAGCAGCAAAGCGGGGAGGGCGCGGAACACTGAAGCTTTCTTT.

The chain joins TRBV15 to TRBJ2-5; maybe TRBD2 (5 bases). Germline CDR1 reads LNHNV; CDR2 reads YYDKDF (reference sequence). Between the trimmed V and J ends, which lost 0 bases and 4 bases, there was a span of 15 bases. The CDR3 extends over 16 amino acids. DNA for the CDR3: TGTGCCACCAGCAGAGATACCGATCGGGGTTTAGAGACCCAGTACTTC. Translating it yields CATSRDTDRGLETQYF.

The chain couples TRBV2 to TRBJ2-3; 8 bases match TRBD1. CDR3 length: 14 amino acids. V lost 5 bases and J lost 4; bases outside the gene matches: 5. Germline V lookup: CDR1 SNHLY, CDR2 FYNNEI. The CDR3 DNA is TGTGCCAGCAGTCCAGGGGGCGAGGCAGATACGCAGTATTTT. It yields the protein CASSPGGEADTQYF.

The rearrangement uses TRBV7-3 and TRBJ2-7; 9 nucleotides agree with TRBD1. CDR3 length equals 16 residues. The germline V gene encodes CDR1 SGHTA and CDR2 FQGTGA. V dropped 5 bases and J dropped 6; count of bases not matched to a gene: 14. The CDR3 bases are TGTGCCAGCAGCCCAGCTCCGGGACAGGGAGTCTCCGAGCAGTACTTC. Translation gives CASSPAPGQGVSEQYF.

The gene calls are TRBV7-2 and TRBJ2-1, with 9 bases aligning to TRBD2. CDR3 length: 15 residues. Trimming removed 4 bases from V and 8 bases from J; junction bases left unmatched: 9. Germline CDR1 SGHTA, CDR2 FQGNSA. The CDR3 spells CASSSRERGDYEQFF. The CDR3 DNA is TGTGCCAGCAGCTCTAGGGAGCGGGGGGATTATGAGCAGTTCTTC.

This sequence joins TRBV4-1 and TRBJ2-7; 9 nucleotides align to TRBD2. The V segment lost 3 bases and the J segment 0 bases; nucleotides outside the gene matches: 12. The CDR3 spans 18 residues. Germline V gives CDR1 MGHRA, CDR2 YSYEKL. In DNA, the CDR3 is TGCGCCAGCAGCCACCTCCTCGGGCTAGCGGGGAGCTCCTACGAGCAGTACTTC. Protein: CASSHLLGLAGSSYEQYF.

V gene TRBV19 combines with J gene TRBJ2-7, with 7 bases fitting TRBD1. Germline lookup yields CDR1 LNHDA and CDR2 SQIVND (reference sequence). This CDR3 contains 15 residues. The J segment lost 5 bases and the V segment lost 4 bases, leaving 11 bases of the junction unmatched. CDR3 sequence reads: CASSTERQGHDEQYF. The CDR3 coding sequence is TGTGCCAGTAGTACAGAACGACAGGGTCATGACGAGCAGTACTTC.

V is TRBV7-2 and J is TRBJ1-5, with D possibly TRBD1 on 5 matching bases. Germline CDR1 SGHTA, CDR2 FQGNSA. V was shortened by 5 bases and J by 2 bases, with 16 bases between the two germline ends. The CDR3 loop spans 16 amino acids. The CDR3 region is CASSPQGTVGNQPQHF. The CDR3 coding sequence is TGTGCCAGCAGCCCGCAAGGGACTGTAGGCAATCAGCCCCAGCATTTT.

The V and J genes are TRBV21-1 and TRBJ2-2; TRBD2, the D gene given by the table, was not confirmed from the DNA. TRBV21-1 corresponds to a pseudogene. The CDR3 covers 11 residues. Written as DNA, the CDR3 is TGTGCCAGCACCGGGGGGGGGAGGCTGTTTTTT. This gives the protein CASTGGGRLFF.

As regards this clone: A junction boundary mismatches the germline segment, possibly from a read error. This chain uses TRBV7-9 with TRBJ2-1; the D is unclear. The CDR3 is made up of 12 amino acids. Per germline, CDR1 SEHNR and CDR2 FQNEAQ (reference sequence). The CDR3 reads CSSSTTRNEQFF. The CDR3 nucleotides are TGTTCCAGCAGCACGACACGGAATGAGCAGTTCTTC.

This clone came up a few times. This chain joins TRBV6-5 and TRBJ1-1; tentatively, D is TRBD1 (6 bases). This CDR3 spans 12 amino acids. Germline assignment: CDR1 MNHEY and CDR2 SVGAGI. With 3 bases removed from V and 11 bases from J, the gap between germline ends came to 13 bases. The CDR3, as DNA: TGTGCCAGCAGTTATCACCTGGGGGCCGCTTTCTTT. Translating gives CASSYHLGAAFF.

This chain connects TRBV18 to TRBJ1-2; 9 nucleotides match TRBD1. The ends lost 2 bases at V and 2 bases at J; junction bases unmatched: 0. This CDR3 is built from 14 residues. CDR1 and CDR2 from the germline V gene are KGHSH and LQKENI. CDR3 protein: CASSPGTGNYGYTF. The CDR3 nucleotides are TGTGCCAGCTCACCAGGGACAGGGAACTATGGCTACACCTTC.

The table lists this clone with a few counts. The chain uses TRBV2 and TRBJ2-6, with a tentative D call TRBD1 (6 bases). V gave up 5 bases and J gave up 6 bases, with 17 bases separating them. The CDR3 loop spans 16 amino acids. Per the germline V gene, CDR1 is SNHLY and CDR2 is FYNNEI. CDR3 region: CASSRQGRTVANVLTF. DNA of the CDR3: TGTGCCAGCAGTCGCCAGGGGAGAACCGTGGCCAACGTCCTGACTTTC.

The chain carries TRBV7-2 and TRBJ2-7; D gene uncertain. V lost 5 bases and J lost 12, with 17 bases in between. CDR1 and CDR2 from the germline V gene are SGHTA and FQGNSA. The CDR3 loop spans 12 amino acids. The CDR3 nucleotides read TGTGCCAGCAGCCTAAGTACGGGTTATTCGTACTTC. This encodes CASSLSTGYSYF.

V gene TRBV9 combines with J gene TRBJ2-5; D might be TRBD1 (5 bases). The CDR3 runs to 14 residues. The germline V gene encodes CDR1 SGDLS and CDR2 YYNGEE. V was trimmed by 4 bases and J by 1 base, leaving 11 bases between them. CDR3 DNA: TGTGCCAGCAGCTCCTCAGGGCTCCAAGAGACCCAGTACTTC. Its translation: CASSSSGLQETQYF.